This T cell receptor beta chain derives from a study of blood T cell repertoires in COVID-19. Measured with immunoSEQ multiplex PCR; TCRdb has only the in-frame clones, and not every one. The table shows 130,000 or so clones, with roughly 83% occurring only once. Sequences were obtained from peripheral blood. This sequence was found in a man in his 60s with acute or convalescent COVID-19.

The CDR3 loop reads CATRPRGRVNTEAFF. The CDR3 nucleotides read TGTGCCACCAGGCCCAGGGGGCGGGTGAACACTGAAGCTTTCTTT. The chain links TRBV15 to TRBJ1-1; the match to TRBD1 covers 8 bases. With V trimmed by 6 bases and J by 0 bases, 6 bases remained unmatched. Per germline, CDR1 LNHNV and CDR2 YYDKDF (reference sequence). The CDR3 is made up of 15 amino acids.